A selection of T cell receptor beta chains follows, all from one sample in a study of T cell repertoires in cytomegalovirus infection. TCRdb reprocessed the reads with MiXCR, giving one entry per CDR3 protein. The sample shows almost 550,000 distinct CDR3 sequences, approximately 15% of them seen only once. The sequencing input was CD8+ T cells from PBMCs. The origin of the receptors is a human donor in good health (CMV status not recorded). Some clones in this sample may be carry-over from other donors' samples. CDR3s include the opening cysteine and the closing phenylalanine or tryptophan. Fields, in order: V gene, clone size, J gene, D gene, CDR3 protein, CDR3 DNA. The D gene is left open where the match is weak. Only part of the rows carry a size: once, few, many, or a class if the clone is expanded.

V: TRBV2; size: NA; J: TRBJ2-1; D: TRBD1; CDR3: CAKQGANEQFF; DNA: TGTGCCAAACAGGGGGCGAATGAGCAGTTCTTC
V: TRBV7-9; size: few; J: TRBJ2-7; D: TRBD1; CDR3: CASSLPDRVYEQYF; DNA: TGTGCCAGCAGCTTACCAGACAGGGTTTACGAGCAGTACTTC
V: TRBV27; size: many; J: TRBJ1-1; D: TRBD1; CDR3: CASSLSGGTGVATEAFF; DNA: TGTGCCAGCAGTTTATCGGGGGGGACAGGGGTGGCCACTGAAGCTTTCTTT
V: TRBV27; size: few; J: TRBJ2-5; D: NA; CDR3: CASSLVRDQETQYF; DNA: TGTGCCAGCAGTTTAGTGCGGGACCAAGAGACCCAGTACTTC
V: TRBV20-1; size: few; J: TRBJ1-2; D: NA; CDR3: CSDADGYTF; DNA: TGCAGTGATGCGGACGGCTACACCTTC
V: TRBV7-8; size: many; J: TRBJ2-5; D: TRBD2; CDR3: CASSLVGGVETQYF; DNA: TGTGCCAGCAGCTTAGTGGGAGGGGTAGAGACCCAGTACTTC
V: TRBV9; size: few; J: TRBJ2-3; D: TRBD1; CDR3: CASSVARQGGTDTQYF; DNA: TGTGCCAGCAGCGTAGCTAGACAGGGAGGCACAGATACGCAGTATTTT
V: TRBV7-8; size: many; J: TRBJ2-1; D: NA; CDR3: CASSPTGTNYNEQFF; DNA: TGTGCCAGCAGCCCCACAGGGACCAACTACAATGAGCAGTTCTTC
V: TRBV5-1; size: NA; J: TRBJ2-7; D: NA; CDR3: CASSFSGSEQYF; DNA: TGCGCCAGCAGCTTCAGTGGAAGCGAGCAGTACTTC
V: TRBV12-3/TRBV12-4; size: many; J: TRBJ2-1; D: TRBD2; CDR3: CASSLTPESGSNYNEQFF; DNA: TGTGCCAGCAGTTTAACGCCCGAAAGCGGGAGTAACTACAATGAGCAGTTCTTC
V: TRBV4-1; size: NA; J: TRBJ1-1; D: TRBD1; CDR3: CASSQFEGARSLEAFF; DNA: TGCGCCAGCAGCCAATTTGAGGGGGCAAGGTCCCTTGAAGCTTTCTTT
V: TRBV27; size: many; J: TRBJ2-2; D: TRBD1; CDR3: CATQGARTGELFF; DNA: TGTGCCACCCAGGGGGCTCGAACCGGGGAGCTGTTTTTT
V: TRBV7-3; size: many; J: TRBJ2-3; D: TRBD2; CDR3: CASSPTSGSTDTQYF; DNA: TGTGCCAGCAGCCCGACTAGCGGTTCGACAGATACGCAGTATTTT
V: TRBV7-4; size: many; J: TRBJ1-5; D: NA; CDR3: CASSPWATHSNQPQHF; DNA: TGTGCCAGCAGCCCGTGGGCAACCCATAGCAATCAGCCCCAGCATTTT
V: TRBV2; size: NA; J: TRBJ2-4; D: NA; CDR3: CASRAPCSRYIQYF; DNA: TGTGCAAGCAGAGCGCCTTGCAGTAGGTACATTCAGTACTTC
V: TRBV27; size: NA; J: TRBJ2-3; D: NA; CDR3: CASSLAVWGDTQYF; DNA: TGTGCCAGCAGTTTAGCGGTCTGGGGGGATACGCAGTATTTT
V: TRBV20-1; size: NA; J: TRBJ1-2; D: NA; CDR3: CSARVGQTNGYTF; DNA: TGCAGTGCTAGGGTTGGACAGACAAATGGCTACACCTTC
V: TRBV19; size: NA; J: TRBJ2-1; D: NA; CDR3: CASSSPLAYNEQFF; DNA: TGTGCCAGTAGTAGCCCACTAGCTTACAATGAGCAGTTCTTC
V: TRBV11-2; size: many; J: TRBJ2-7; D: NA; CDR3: CASSFWAKAPVGLSYEQYF; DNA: TGTGCCAGCAGCTTTTGGGCCAAAGCCCCGGTCGGCCTCTCCTACGAGCAGTACTTC
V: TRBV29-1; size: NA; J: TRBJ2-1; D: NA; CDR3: CSVEGSRDREISYNEQFF; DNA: TGCAGCGTGGAAGGGAGCCGGGACCGAGAAATCTCCTACAATGAGCAGTTCTTC
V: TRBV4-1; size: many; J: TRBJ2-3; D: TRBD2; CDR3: CASSQEPGLAGTTDTQYF; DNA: TGCGCCAGCAGCCAAGAACCGGGACTAGCGGGGACTACAGATACGCAGTATTTT
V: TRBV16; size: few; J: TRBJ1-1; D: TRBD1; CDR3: CASSRLQGADTEAFF; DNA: TGTGCCAGCAGCCGGTTACAGGGGGCTGACACTGAAGCTTTCTTT
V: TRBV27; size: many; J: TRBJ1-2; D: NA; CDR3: CASSFVGLNYGYTF; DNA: TGTGCCAGCAGTTTTGTGGGACTGAACTATGGCTACACCTTC
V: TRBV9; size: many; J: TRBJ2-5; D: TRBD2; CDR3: CASSVATSGRANETQYF; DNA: TGTGCCAGCAGCGTAGCTACAAGTGGGAGGGCCAATGAGACCCAGTACTTC
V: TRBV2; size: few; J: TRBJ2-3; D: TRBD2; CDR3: CASRRLAGGTDTQYF; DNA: TGTGCCAGCAGAAGACTAGCGGGGGGCACGGATACGCAGTATTTT
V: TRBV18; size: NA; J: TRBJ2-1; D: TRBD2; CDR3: CASFTGTSGRNEQFF; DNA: TGTGCCAGCTTTACAGGGACTAGCGGGAGGAATGAGCAGTTCTTC
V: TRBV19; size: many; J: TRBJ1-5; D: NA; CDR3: CASSTDSFLRGNQPQHF; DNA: TGTGCCAGTAGTACGGACTCGTTCCTGAGAGGAAATCAGCCCCAGCATTTT
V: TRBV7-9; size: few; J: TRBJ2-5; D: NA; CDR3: CASSPPDNQETQYF; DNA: TGTGCCAGCAGCCCCCCCGACAACCAAGAGACCCAGTACTTC
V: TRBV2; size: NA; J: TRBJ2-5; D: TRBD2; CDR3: CASSLAGGGPETQYF; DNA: TGTGCCAGCAGCTTAGCGGGGGGCGGGCCAGAGACCCAGTACTTC
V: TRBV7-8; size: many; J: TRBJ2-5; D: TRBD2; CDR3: CASSHRTGLEETQYF; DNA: TGTGCCAGCAGCCACCGCACGGGACTAGAAGAGACCCAGTACTTC
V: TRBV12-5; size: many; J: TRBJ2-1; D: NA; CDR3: CASGPRLHEQFF; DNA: TGTGCTAGTGGTCCAAGACTACATGAGCAGTTCTTC
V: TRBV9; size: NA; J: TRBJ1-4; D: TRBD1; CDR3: CASSVGDRLGEKLFF; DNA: TGTGCCAGCAGCGTGGGGGACAGGCTTGGCGAAAAACTGTTTTTT